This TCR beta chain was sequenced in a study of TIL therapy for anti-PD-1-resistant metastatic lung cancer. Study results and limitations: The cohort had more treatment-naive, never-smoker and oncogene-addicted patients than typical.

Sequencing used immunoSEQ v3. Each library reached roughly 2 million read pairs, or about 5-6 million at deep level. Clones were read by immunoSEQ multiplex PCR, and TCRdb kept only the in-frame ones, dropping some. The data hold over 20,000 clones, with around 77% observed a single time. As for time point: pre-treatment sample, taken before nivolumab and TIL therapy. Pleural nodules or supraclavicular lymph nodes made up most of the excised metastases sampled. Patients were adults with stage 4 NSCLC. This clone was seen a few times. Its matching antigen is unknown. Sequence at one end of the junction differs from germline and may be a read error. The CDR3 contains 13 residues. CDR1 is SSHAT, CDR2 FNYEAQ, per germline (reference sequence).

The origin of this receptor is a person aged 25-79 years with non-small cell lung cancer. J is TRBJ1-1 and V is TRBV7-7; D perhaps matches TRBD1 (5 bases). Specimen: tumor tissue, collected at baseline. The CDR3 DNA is TGTGCTAGCAGCTTAGACAGGAACACTGAAGCTTTCTTT. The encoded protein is CASSLDRNTEAFF.